The present entry profiles one TCR beta chain with its context. This clonotype has at least ten counts. Its antigen remains undetermined. No much larger clone exists at a distance of one base, and base qualities are not known. From the cysteine through the phenylalanine, the CDR3 covers 14 amino acids. Left in the record is the CDR3 DNA by itself, 42 bases read in frame from the first base. CDR1 and CDR2 are drawn from the germline V gene (reference sequence): DFQATT, SNEGSKA. V is shortened by 4 bases, J by 4 bases, and the region joining them spans 15 bases. The protocol used for the library was RACE. Sequencing relied on a NextSeq 500. During library preparation, unique molecular identifiers were attached to individual cDNA molecules so that TCRs could be counted in a quantitative, reproducible way. Under the source paper's analysis protocol: The median number of TCRs per sample was 95,638, ranging from about 20,000 to 700,000. The Decombinator software suite was used to annotate the V, J and CDR3 of the TCR reads. For the PS versus PT1 abundance plots, all samples were subsampled to the same number of TCRs (28,000). Expanded TCRs were defined as absent before sensitization and observed at least eight times at the 2-week time point. The raw public reads went through TCRdb reprocessing: fastp at Q25, MiXCR clone calling, in-frame beta chains kept. Identical CDR3 protein sequences are pooled into one entry, listed with their most common genes and DNA. Clone size and V and J calls follow TCRdb, not the original study. Across this sample there are tens of thousands of distinct CDR3 sequences, with over 5.5% seen only once. About 10% of the sample goes to the ten largest clones.

The time point label of this sample denotes: patch test 1, 2 weeks after DPC sensitization. The treatment or condition tag for this specimen amounts to: therapeutic diphenylcyclopropenone sensitization with weekly scalp DPC. Total RNA was extracted from unfractionated whole blood that had been collected in Tempus Blood RNA tubes. At each patch-test visit, blood was drawn before the patch test was applied. Eligible patients were aged 18 to 70, diagnosed with alopecia, deemed suitable for DPC therapy, and excluded if pregnant. This sample was taken from a study of human T cells and chemical hapten exposure listed by TCRdb under 2021. Notes on the research overall: For sensitization, 2% DPC in acetone was applied to a 2 cm by 2 cm area of upper inner arm skin. Throughout the approximately 25-week study period, patients were also given weekly therapeutic DPC doses on the scalp. Patch testing was performed on the upper back with Finn chambers containing 0.01% DPC, and the patch tests were scored after 6 days according to International Contact Dermatitis Research Group standards. Alopecia areata with under or over 50% scalp involvement, alopecia totalis and alopecia universalis were represented in the patient cohort, which was mostly female. The libraries were sequenced as a pool, and the TCR yield per sample differed mostly because of small variations in library volumes within the pool. The study tracked peripheral blood TCR repertoire changes in vivo during primary and secondary sensitization to the hapten diphenylcyclopropenone (DPC) in alopecia patients. Blood was sampled from patients pre-sensitization (week 0) and at 2, 6 and about 24 weeks after DPC sensitization. About 29 alopecia patients gave blood for TCR sequencing at one to four time points (pre-sensitization, 2, 6 and 24 weeks). From each blood RNA sample, both TCR alpha and TCR beta chains were sequenced. Study-level results and caveats: The number of PT1 expanded TCRs positively correlated with patch test score, significant at thresholds 8, 16 and 32 but not 4. No change with DPC sensitization was found in the number of TCRs above 1 in 1000 frequency, and no evidence of global repertoire structure alterations was found. Repeated subsampling changed both the strength of the expansion versus patch-test correlation and the threshold at which the correlation became significant. Expanded TCRs formed significantly more large CDR3 similarity clusters than pre-sensitization or healthy control sets, consistent with antigen-driven responses. Because all patients had alopecia, a presumed autoimmune disease, the immune response of the patients might differ from that of healthy individuals.

Source: whole blood, taken in connection with sensitization to the hapten diphenylcyclopropenone (DPC). The chain is made from TRBV20-1 and TRBJ2-3, with TRBD1 perhaps the D gene, on 5 matching bases. The sequence derives from a woman aged 25 to 39 with alopecia areata. Some clones in this sample may be carry-over from other donors' samples. The CDR3 protein is CSAKKGRSADTQYF. The DNA sequence reads TGCAGTGCTAAAAAGGGGCGGAGCGCAGATACGCAGTATTTT.